Listed here are 19 T cell receptor beta chains from one sample, sequenced in a study of OX40 agonist ivuxolimab in advanced cancers. Produced via immunoSEQ multiplex PCR; TCRdb's table is partial and in-frame only. The sample has 82,000 or so clones, 92% seen once; the top ten hold 0.9% to 1.2%. Here the sequenced sample was CD4+ or CD8+ T cells sorted from blood, taken in a trial of the OX40 agonist ivuxolimab. Receptor source: an adult with an advanced solid tumor such as melanoma, head and neck, liver or kidney cancer.

The CDR3 nucleotides read TGCGCCAGCAGTTGGGGTAGCGGGAACAATGAGCAGTTCTTC. Protein product: CASSWGSGNNEQFF. The chain couples TRBV10-1 to TRBJ2-1; TRBD2 matches 8 bases. The CDR3 runs to 14 residues. The junction had 5 bases not matched to a gene; V was cut back by 5 bases and J by 5 bases. Germline V gene data show CDR1 as WNHNN and CDR2 as SYGVQD (reference sequence).

The J gene is TRBJ1-2, the V gene TRBV28; TRBD1 matches at 7 bases. Trimming cost V 4 bases and J 4 bases; bases outside gene matches: 6. The V gene's germline CDR1 is MDHEN and CDR2 SYDVKM. CDR3 size: 14 residues. CDR3 sequence (DNA): TGTGCCAGCAGTTCAACAGGGGAGGGCTATGGCTACACCTTC. As protein: CASSSTGEGYGYTF.

This clone was seen a few times. This rearrangement joins TRBV28 to TRBJ1-5; TRBD1 agrees at 7 bases. The V gene end was trimmed by 6 bases and the J gene end by 2 bases; junction bases not matched to a gene: 7. The CDR3 loop spans 15 amino acids. The germline CDR1 and CDR2 sequences are MDHEN and SYDVKM. The CDR3 loop is CASSPQGGGNQPQHF. The CDR3 DNA reads as TGTGCCAGCAGCCCTCAGGGGGGAGGCAATCAGCCCCAGCATTTT.

This clone was seen just once. The V call is TRBV5-5, the J call TRBJ2-1; 12 bases map to TRBD2. The V and J ends lost 3 bases and 4 bases, in that order; junction bases with no gene match: 8. CDR3 length: 17 residues. Per the germline V gene, CDR1 is SGHKS and CDR2 is YYEKEE (reference sequence). The CDR3 nucleotides read TGTGCCAGCAGCTCGATACTTCTAGCGGGAGGGTACAATGAGCAGTTCTTC. This gives the protein CASSSILLAGGYNEQFF. The full variable domain, with the rest looked up from reference TRBV5-5 and TRBJ2-1, is DAGVTQSPTHLIKTRGQQVTLRCSPISGHKSVSWYQQVLGQGPQFIFQYYEKEERGRGNFPDRFSARQFPNYSSELNVNALLLGDSALYLCASSSILLAGGYNEQFFGPGTRLTVL.

This clone was seen only a few times. This chain connects TRBV27 to TRBJ1-4; weak D call: TRBD1 (6 bases). This CDR3 contains 17 residues. V was pared by 0 bases and J by 6 bases, with 17 bases between. Germline lookup yields CDR1 MNHEY and CDR2 SMNVEV (reference sequence). The CDR3 region is CASSLSADRPRHEKLFF. The DNA for the CDR3 is TGTGCCAGCAGTTTATCGGCGGACAGACCAAGACATGAAAAACTGTTTTTT.

Written as DNA, the CDR3 is TGTGCCAGCAGCACGGACAGGGGAAAACTCACTGAAGCTTTCTTT. Amino acid sequence: CASSTDRGKLTEAFF. This chain uses TRBV7-9 with TRBJ1-1, with 9 nucleotides matching TRBD1. The CDR3 has 15 amino acids. The junction had 8 bases not matched to a gene; V was cut back by 5 bases and J by 4 bases. Germline V gene lookup returns CDR1 SEHNR and CDR2 FQNEAQ (reference sequence).

The chain couples TRBV28 to TRBJ2-1; TRBD2 matches 8 bases. The CDR3 has 14 amino acids. Looked up from germline, CDR1 is MDHEN and CDR2 is SYDVKM. The junction had 7 bases not matched to a gene; V was cut back by 6 bases and J by 6 bases. The CDR3 region is CASSHTSGSNEQFF. The CDR3 bases are TGTGCCAGCAGCCACACAAGCGGGAGCAATGAGCAGTTCTTC.

V usage is TRBV29-1 and J usage is TRBJ1-1; D gene ambiguous. Germline V gene data show CDR1 as SQVTM and CDR2 as ANQGSEA. CDR3 length: 11 amino acids. Trimming removed 4 bases from V and 4 bases from J, with 7 bases in between. CDR3 in amino acids: CSVGGSTEAFF. The CDR3 DNA is TGCAGCGTTGGAGGTAGCACTGAAGCTTTCTTT.

The chain has TRBV2 and TRBJ2-6, with 7 bases that match TRBD1. Per the germline V gene, CDR1 is SNHLY and CDR2 is FYNNEI. Unmatched junction bases numbered 11, after V lost 6 bases and J lost 0 bases. The CDR3 covers 18 residues. CDR3: CASSQGVALYSGANVLTF. In DNA, the CDR3 is TGTGCCAGCAGCCAGGGGGTCGCACTCTACTCTGGGGCCAACGTCCTGACTTTC.

This chain connects TRBV7-9 to TRBJ2-6; perhaps TRBD1 as D (6 bases). The V and J ends lost 4 bases and 0 bases respectively, with 13 bases between them. The V gene's germline CDR1 is SEHNR and CDR2 FQNEAQ (reference sequence). This CDR3 spans 17 amino acids. The DNA for the CDR3 is TGTGCCAGCAGCTCCTCGGACAGATTCTCTGGGGCCAACGTCCTGACTTTC. It codes for CASSSSDRFSGANVLTF.

CDR3 coding DNA: TGCGCCAGCAGCTTCGGTGGACAACGAAACACTGAAGCTTTCTTT. This gives the protein CASSFGGQRNTEAFF. The V gene is TRBV5-1, the J gene TRBJ1-1, with a weak D call TRBD1 (5 bases). Per the germline V gene, CDR1 is SGHRS and CDR2 is YFSETQ. CDR3 size: 15 residues. V gave up 2 bases and J gave up 2 bases, with 13 bases separating them. Filled out from reference TRBV5-1 and TRBJ1-1, the complete variable domain reads KAGVTQTPRYLIKTRGQQVTLSCSPISGHRSVSWYQQTPGQGLQFLFEYFSETQRNKGNFPGRFSGRQFSNSRSEMNVSTLELGDSALYLCASSFGGQRNTEAFFGQGTRLTVV.

The chain joins TRBV7-6 to TRBJ2-3; TRBD1 agrees at 8 bases. The junction had 19 bases not matched to a gene; V was cut back by 6 bases and J by 5 bases. The CDR3 has 18 amino acids. Germline V CDR1 and CDR2: SGHVS, FNYEAQ. The CDR3 sequence is CASRLSAGGQISVDTQYF. CDR3 DNA: TGTGCCAGCAGACTGTCCGCAGGGGGCCAAATTTCTGTAGATACGCAGTATTTT.

V is TRBV5-4 and J is TRBJ2-7; D is unclear. The germline CDR1 and CDR2 sequences are SGHNT and YYREEE (reference sequence). V dropped 1 base and J dropped 0 bases, with 5 bases sitting between them. This CDR3 is built from 13 residues. DNA of the CDR3: TGTGCCAGCAGCTTGATCTTCTCCTACGAGCAGTACTTC. Translating gives CASSLIFSYEQYF.

The chain combines TRBV11-2 with TRBJ2-5, with 9 bases lining up with TRBD2. CDR1 and CDR2 from the germline V gene are SGHAT and FQNNGV. V was pared by 2 bases and J by 5 bases, with 12 bases of the junction left unmatched. The CDR3 has 17 residues. This CDR3 is CASSLRLPAGGSETQYF. DNA of the CDR3: TGTGCCAGCAGCTTACGGCTTCCAGCGGGAGGATCGGAGACCCAGTACTTC.

The chain uses TRBV9 and TRBJ2-3; D is unclear. This CDR3 comprises 14 residues. From germline, CDR1 is SGDLS and CDR2 YYNGEE. The germline V and J ends were trimmed by 1 base and 0 bases, with 6 bases remaining between them. CDR3 bases: TGTGCCAGCAGCGTAAAAGGGAGCACAGATACGCAGTATTTT. Its translation is CASSVKGSTDTQYF.

This clone was counted between two and nine times. The rearrangement joins TRBV21-1 to TRBJ2-5; the D call of TRBD2 is as the table states it, not checked on the DNA. TRBV21-1 constitutes a pseudogene. The CDR3 spans 11 residues. The CDR3 protein is CASSISGTQYF. The CDR3 DNA reads TGTGCCAGCAGCATTAGCGGGACCCAGTACTTC.

The rearrangement uses TRBV5-1 and TRBJ2-2; TRBD2 aligns across 7 bases. The junction had 12 bases not matched to a gene; V was cut back by 7 bases and J by 0 bases. This CDR3 contains 17 residues. Germline CDR1 SGHRS, CDR2 YFSETQ. The CDR3 bases are TGCGCCAGCCGTTTCCCGGGAGGTCGAACGAACACCGGGGAGCTGTTTTTT. It specifies CASRFPGGRTNTGELFF.

The chain employs TRBV7-2 and TRBJ1-6, with D maybe TRBD1 (6 bases). The V gene lost 5 bases and the J gene lost 9 bases, with 14 bases spanning the gap. The CDR3 runs to 14 residues. Germline loops: CDR1 SGHTA, CDR2 FQGNSA. The CDR3, as DNA: TGTGCCAGCAGCCAGCAGGGGAGGCGTTCACCCCTCCACTTT. This encodes CASSQQGRRSPLHF.

This chain connects TRBV4-3 to TRBJ2-3; either TRBD1 or TRBD2 may supply D (6 bases each). Per the germline V gene, CDR1 is LGHNA and CDR2 is YSLEER. This CDR3 comprises 14 residues. Trimming left V 0 bases short and J 6 bases short, with 10 bases between. The CDR3 nucleotides are TGCGCCAGCAGCCAAGAAACCGGGGGCGATACGCAGTATTTT. Protein product: CASSQETGGDTQYF.